What follows describes a single TCR beta chain. Its specificity is unknown. The table came from immunoSEQ multiplex PCR; TCRdb's copy has only in-frame clones and leaves some out. This table has around 130,000 clones, 70% to 90% appearing once. Germline CDR1 and CDR2: SGHNT and YYREEE (reference sequence). The CDR3 sequence is 12 residues long. V lost 5 bases and J lost 10, with 13 bases in between. This sample was included in a study of T cell responses to AZD1222 COVID-19 vaccine. Findings and caveats of the study: Females outnumbered males among donors, who were mostly white British; clonal diversity was possibly underestimated.

The J gene is TRBJ1-3, the V gene TRBV5-4; no clear D. The material was peripheral blood, obtained 28 days after the second AZD1222 dose. This TCR was recovered from an adult who received the AZD1222 COVID-19 vaccine. CDR3 DNA: TGTGCCAGCAGTCCGGACCAGTTGACCATATATTTT. It yields the protein CASSPDQLTIYF.